These 7 T cell receptor beta chains were all obtained from the same sample, sequenced in a study of cytomegalovirus exposure and HLA in healthy donors. The PCR ran on 60 Vbeta and 13 Jbeta primers. Generated by immunoSEQ multiplex PCR, the TCRdb table keeps only in-frame clones and is missing some. The table includes about 130,000 clones, approximately 61% detected once. The sample consisted of PBMCs. All receptors derive from a human donor in good health.

This clone has more than one count but fewer than ten. This chain links TRBV5-4 with TRBJ2-7; TRBD1 might be the D (5 bases). The V gene lost 0 bases and the J gene lost 3 bases, with 16 bases spanning the gap. Germline CDR1 reads SGHNT; CDR2 reads YYREEE (reference sequence). This CDR3 is built from 16 residues. The chain's CDR3 is CASSLARTSRNYEQYF. CDR3 sequence (DNA): TGTGCCAGCAGCTTGGCCCGGACAAGCCGAAACTACGAGCAGTACTTC. Combining the CDR3 with reference TRBV5-4 and TRBJ2-7 gives the whole variable domain ETGVTQSPTHLIKTRGQQVTLRCSSQSGHNTVSWYQQALGQGPQFIFQYYREEENGRGNFPPRFSGLQFPNYSSELNVNALELDDSALYLCASSLARTSRNYEQYFGPGTRLTVT.

This clone came up once. The gene calls are TRBV28 and TRBJ2-5; tentative D call: TRBD2 (6 bases). The CDR3 covers 13 residues. Trimming took 7 bases from V and 3 from J, leaving 12 bases between them. The germline gives CDR1 MDHEN, CDR2 SYDVKM. CDR3 in DNA: TGTGCCAGCAATTTTCGGGGGAAAGAGACCCAGTACTTC. Its translation is CASNFRGKETQYF.

The chain has TRBV28 and TRBJ1-4, with D maybe TRBD1 (5 bases). CDR3 size: 15 residues. Germline V gives CDR1 MDHEN, CDR2 SYDVKM. The V gene lost 5 bases and the J gene lost 5 bases, with 15 bases spanning the gap. The CDR3, as DNA: TGTGCCAGCAGTACCCTTGGGGGGGGAAATGAAAAACTGTTTTTT. This encodes CASSTLGGGNEKLFF. Combining the CDR3 with reference TRBV28 and TRBJ1-4 gives the whole variable domain DVKVTQSSRYLVKRTGEKVFLECVQDMDHENMFWYRQDPGLGLRLIYFSYDVKMKEKGDIPEGYSVSREKKERFSLILESASTNQTSMYLCASSTLGGGNEKLFFGSGTQLSVL.

The chain employs TRBV11-3 and TRBJ2-1, with 11 nucleotides matching TRBD2. The V segment lost 6 bases and the J segment 0 bases; nucleotides outside the gene matches: 1. This CDR3 comprises 15 residues. CDR1 SGHNT and CDR2 YENEEA come from the germline V gene. The CDR3 sequence: CASRGLAVSYNEQFF. In DNA, the CDR3 is TGTGCCAGCAGGGGACTAGCGGTCTCCTACAATGAGCAGTTCTTC.

Of note for this clone: Germline is not matched at one junction end, which may reflect a read error. The CDR3 spells CASSFKEAQYF. CDR3 nucleotides: TGCGCCAGCAGCTTCAAAGAGGCCCAGTACTTC. The chain links TRBV5-1 to TRBJ2-5; D is unresolved. Per germline, CDR1 SGHRS and CDR2 YFSETQ. This CDR3 region has 11 residues.

The chain carries TRBV5-5 and TRBJ1-2, with a tentative D call TRBD1 (6 bases). The CDR3 has 15 amino acids. Trimming shortened V by 0 bases and J by 1 base, and 10 bases separated the two germline ends. Germline CDR1 SGHKS, CDR2 YYEKEE (reference sequence). CDR3 nucleotide sequence: TGTGCCAGCAGCTTGGCTGGGGGCCTTAACTATGGCTACACCTTC. Protein: CASSLAGGLNYGYTF.

The chain recombines TRBV29-1 with TRBJ2-7, with 9 positions matching TRBD1. The CDR3 spans 14 residues. Germline V lookup: CDR1 SQVTM, CDR2 ANQGSEA. V dropped 3 bases and J dropped 4; count of bases not matched to a gene: 7. For the CDR3, the DNA is TGCAGCGTTGATTCCGGGACAGGGTATTACGAGCAGTACTTC. Translation gives CSVDSGTGYYEQYF.